A single sample is the source of the 20 T cell receptor beta chains below, sequenced in a study of blood T cells in healthy people across ages. It was with a sample-barcoded 5' primer and a J-beta primer mix that a second PCR of about 6 to 12 cycles was run. TCRdb re-called the 5' RACE reads through MiXCR, storing one row per CDR3 protein. Of about 1,500,000 distinct CDR3 sequences in the sample, about 40% were seen once. Sequencing was done on a sample of blood. The receptor set was obtained from a woman between 18 and 30 years old in good health.

This rearrangement joins TRBV6-6 to TRBJ2-7; 8 bases map to TRBD1. This CDR3 contains 13 residues. The trim removed 7 bases at V and 4 bases at J, leaving 6 bases unmatched. CDR1 MNHNY and CDR2 SVGAGI come from the germline V gene (reference sequence). The CDR3: CASTVDREYEQYF. The CDR3 coding sequence is TGTGCCAGCACCGTGGACAGGGAGTACGAGCAGTACTTC.

This rearrangement joins TRBV9 to TRBJ2-1, with 7 bases identical to TRBD1. In germline, CDR1 is SGDLS, CDR2 YYNGEE. J lost 4 bases, V lost 4 bases, and 5 bases had no gene match. The CDR3 length is 14 residues. In DNA form, the CDR3 reads TGTGCCAGCAGCTGGTCAGGGGGTTACAATGAGCAGTTCTTC. Translating gives CASSWSGGYNEQFF.

This clonotype occurred a few times. V gene TRBV13 combines with J gene TRBJ2-5, with D unclear. CDR3 length: 13 residues. V lost 5 bases and J 1 base, leaving 8 bases between the germline ends. Per the germline V gene, CDR1 is PRHDT and CDR2 is FYEKMQ (reference sequence). As DNA, the CDR3 is TGTGCCAGCAGCGCCCCGGGCCAAGAGACCCAGTACTTC. It is translated as CASSAPGQETQYF.

The rearrangement joins TRBV6-1 to TRBJ2-1, with 9 nucleotides matching TRBD1. After removal of 6 bases from V and 4 bases from J, the junction contained 7 bases not matched to a gene. The germline gives CDR1 MNHNS, CDR2 SASEGT. This CDR3 comprises 15 residues. The CDR3 here is CASRRGQGPYNEQFF. CDR3 coding DNA: TGTGCCAGCAGGAGGGGACAGGGACCTTACAATGAGCAGTTCTTC.

This clonotype has at least ten counts. The chain is built from TRBV5-1 and TRBJ2-2; weak D call: TRBD1 (6 bases). The germline V gene has CDR1 SGHRS and CDR2 YFSETQ. The CDR3 is 16 amino acids. Trimming left V 0 bases short and J 2 bases short, with 11 bases between. CDR3 nucleotides: TGCGCCAGCAGCTTGGATGGGACAAGAAACACCGGGGAGCTGTTTTTT. This codes for CASSLDGTRNTGELFF.

The chain links TRBV7-2 to TRBJ1-6; the match to TRBD1 covers 8 bases. The V gene's germline CDR1 is SGHTA and CDR2 FQGNSA. This CDR3 has 18 amino acids. Trimming at V came to 5 bases and at J to 8 bases, leaving 17 bases not matched to a gene. The CDR3 DNA is TGTGCCAGCAGCCCCGACAGGGGCAGGAACTGGATTCATTCACCCCTCCACTTT. It translates to CASSPDRGRNWIHSPLHF.

V and J are TRBV28 and TRBJ2-7; D perhaps matches TRBD2 (5 bases). V was trimmed by 8 bases and J by 6 bases, leaving 20 bases between them. The CDR3 has 14 amino acids. Germline CDR1 MDHEN, CDR2 SYDVKM. CDR3 residues: CASGSAAVGAEQYF. In nucleotides, the CDR3 is TGTGCCAGCGGGAGTGCTGCGGTGGGTGCCGAGCAGTACTTC.

The CDR3 protein is CASSNAPAGGVNEQYF. The CDR3 DNA reads TGTGCCAGCAGTAACGCTCCAGCGGGGGGGGTGAATGAGCAGTACTTC. This rearrangement joins TRBV27 to TRBJ2-5; 10 bases are a match to TRBD2. V dropped 5 bases and J dropped 11; count of bases not matched to a gene: 17. The CDR3 totals 16 residues. Germline CDR1 is MNHEY and CDR2 is SMNVEV (reference sequence).

The sample holds a few counts of this clonotype. V and J are TRBV9 and TRBJ2-3; a possible D gene is TRBD2 (6 bases). The CDR3 is made up of 16 amino acids. The V gene lost 0 bases and the J gene lost 1 base, with 12 bases spanning the gap. Germline-derived CDR1 and CDR2 are SGDLS and YYNGEE. The CDR3 sequence: CASSVVWGEGTDTQYF. The CDR3 DNA follows: TGTGCCAGCAGCGTAGTGTGGGGGGAGGGCACAGATACGCAGTATTTT.

The chain carries TRBV29-1 and TRBJ2-3; TRBD2 matches 7 bases. This CDR3 is 12 amino acids long. Germline values: CDR1 SQVTM, CDR2 ANQGSEA. V trimming: 8 bases; J trimming: 2 bases; junction bases outside the gene matches: 4. CDR3 residues: CSSGLFTDTQYF. DNA of the CDR3: TGCAGCTCGGGACTATTCACAGATACGCAGTATTTT.

This sequence joins TRBV5-1 and TRBJ2-7; D is perhaps TRBD1 (5 bases). The germline V and J ends were trimmed by 4 bases and 7 bases, with 9 bases remaining between them. This CDR3 has 11 residues. CDR1 and CDR2 from the germline V gene are SGHRS and YFSETQ. The CDR3 nucleotides read TGCGCCAGCAGCCAGAACAGGGAGCAGTACTTC. Translated: CASSQNREQYF.

This clonotype was recorded a few times. V and J are TRBV6-5 and TRBJ2-5; D unresolved. The V gene lost 0 bases and the J gene lost 4 bases, with 9 bases spanning the gap. This CDR3 spans 14 amino acids. CDR1 and CDR2 from the germline V gene are MNHEY and SVGAGI. This chain's CDR3 is CASSYSSSGETQYF. The CDR3 coding sequence is TGTGCCAGCAGTTACTCGAGTTCAGGAGAGACCCAGTACTTC.

This sequence joins TRBV12-1 and TRBJ1-5; the table's TRBD1 call for D was not verified on the DNA. TRBV12-1 is an annotated pseudogene. This CDR3 spans 20 amino acids. CDR3 sequence (DNA): TGTGCCGGCAGCTTTATTGTGTCAGAGATCCTACAGGGGTTTGATCAGCCCCAGCATTTT. Its translation: CAGSFIVSEILQGFDQPQHF.

The chain joins TRBV11-2 to TRBJ2-7, with 10 bases lining up with TRBD1. Germline CDR1 and CDR2: SGHAT and FQNNGV. The CDR3 is made up of 14 amino acids. The V segment lost 4 bases and the J segment 6 bases; nucleotides outside the gene matches: 6. The CDR3 nucleotides are TGTGCCAGCAGCTGGGGACAGGGGTCGCGCGAGCAGTACTTC. As protein: CASSWGQGSREQYF.

This chain connects TRBV20-1 to TRBJ1-5, with 7 nucleotides matching TRBD1. The last part of the DNA fits TRBJ2-3 better; the J call may be wrong. This CDR3 region has 14 residues. CDR1 is DFQATT, CDR2 SNEGSKA, per germline (reference sequence). CDR3 coding DNA: TGCAGTGCACAACAGGGGCCCCCAAATCAGCCCCAGTATTTT. Translation gives CSAQQGPPNQPQYF.

In this sample, this clonotype turned up a few times. The V and J genes are TRBV29-1 and TRBJ2-7; 8 nucleotides agree with TRBD2. This CDR3 comprises 15 residues. The junction had 15 bases not matched to a gene; V was cut back by 6 bases and J by 5 bases. The germline V gene encodes CDR1 SQVTM and CDR2 ANQGSEA. CDR3 sequence (DNA): TGCAGCGTCGGGGGGGAGGGTTTAATAATCCACGAGCAGTACTTC. Translating gives CSVGGEGLIIHEQYF.

This clonotype was counted a few times. The chain uses TRBV3-1 and TRBJ1-2; 7 bases line up with TRBD1. Per germline, CDR1 LGHDT and CDR2 YNNKEL (reference sequence). The CDR3 runs to 15 residues. Trimming took 3 bases from V and 2 from J; bases not matched to a gene: 6. The CDR3 loop reads CASSHLGGSNYGYTF. CDR3 DNA: TGTGCCAGCAGCCACTTAGGGGGCAGCAACTATGGCTACACCTTC.

The V and J genes are TRBV30 and TRBJ2-7; no clear D. The CDR3 consists of 12 residues. Germline V gene lookup returns CDR1 GTSNPN and CDR2 SVGIG (reference sequence). V dropped 5 bases and J dropped 5 bases, with 13 bases sitting between them. CDR3 nucleotides: TGTGCCTGGGGTATGGACCCCCACGAGCAGTACTTC. Translation: CAWGMDPHEQYF.

This clonotype was counted many times. The chain uses TRBV5-1 and TRBJ1-2; D might be TRBD1 (5 bases). Trimming pared 0 bases from V and 1 base from J, leaving 10 bases between. Germline V gene lookup returns CDR1 SGHRS and CDR2 YFSETQ. The CDR3 covers 15 residues. The CDR3 region is CASSLAPGGNYGYTF. CDR3 coding DNA: TGCGCCAGCAGCTTGGCCCCCGGGGGTAACTATGGCTACACCTTC.

This clonotype came up a few times. A much more abundant neighbour one base away suggests this may be a read error. The V gene is TRBV19, the J gene TRBJ2-1, with D perhaps TRBD1 or TRBD2 (5 bases each). The J call may be faulty, since TRBJ2-7 better matches the DNA end. CDR3 length equals 16 residues. The germline gives CDR1 LNHDA, CDR2 SQIVND (reference sequence). CDR3 in amino acids: CASSIEVLGEYNEQYF. CDR3 in DNA: TGTGCCAGTAGTATAGAGGTTTTGGGGGAGTACAATGAGCAGTACTTC.